This T cell receptor beta chain appears in the sequencing data of a study of control samples from healthy donors and cancer patients. The assay was immunoSEQ multiplex PCR, and TCRdb's table has in-frame clones only and misses some. The sample records roughly 450,000 clones, 75% to 95% being singletons. Deletions cut 8 bases from V and 11 bases from J, with 24 bases between. The CDR3 runs 14 residues. From germline, CDR1 is MNHEY and CDR2 SMNVEV (reference sequence). The J gene is TRBJ1-1, the V gene TRBV27, with D tentatively TRBD1 (6 bases). The material sequenced was PBMCs. This sequence originates from a middle-aged man with head and neck cancer. CDR3 bases: TGTGCCAGCTCGCCGGACAGCCTGACGAGGCGGGCTTTCTTT. It codes for CASSPDSLTRRAFF.